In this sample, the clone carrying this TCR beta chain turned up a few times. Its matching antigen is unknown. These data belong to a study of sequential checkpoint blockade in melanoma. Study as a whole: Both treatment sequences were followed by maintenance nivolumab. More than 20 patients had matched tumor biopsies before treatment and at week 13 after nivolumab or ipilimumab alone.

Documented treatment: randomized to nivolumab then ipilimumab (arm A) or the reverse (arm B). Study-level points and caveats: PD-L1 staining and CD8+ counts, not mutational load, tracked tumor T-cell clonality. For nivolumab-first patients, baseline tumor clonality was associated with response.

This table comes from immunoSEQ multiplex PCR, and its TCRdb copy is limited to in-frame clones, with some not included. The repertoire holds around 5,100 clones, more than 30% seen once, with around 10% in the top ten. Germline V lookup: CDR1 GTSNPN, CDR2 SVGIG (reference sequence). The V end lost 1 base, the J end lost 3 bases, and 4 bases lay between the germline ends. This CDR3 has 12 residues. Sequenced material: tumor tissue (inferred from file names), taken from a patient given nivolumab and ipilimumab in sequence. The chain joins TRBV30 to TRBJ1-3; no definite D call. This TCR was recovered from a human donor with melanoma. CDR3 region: CAWSDVGNTIYF. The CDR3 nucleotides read TGTGCCTGGAGTGATGTTGGAAACACCATATATTTT.